This T cell receptor (beta chain) was identified in a study of cytomegalovirus exposure and HLA in healthy donors. For the study at large: Findings of an earlier analysis included 90 million to 120 million unique TCR beta sequences from 180 million or so T cells.

PCR employed 60 Vbeta and 13 Jbeta primers. Clones were read by immunoSEQ multiplex PCR, and TCRdb kept only the in-frame ones, dropping some. This table holds about 170,000 clones, approximately 80% found once. The V gene's germline CDR1 is SGHTA and CDR2 FQGNSA. V shed 5 bases and J 6 bases; nucleotides not matched to a gene: 9. This CDR3 comprises 14 residues. This chain links TRBV7-2 with TRBJ1-2; 7 bases map to TRBD1. The origin of this receptor is a woman aged 18-29 years in good health and CMV-seropositive. Source material: PBMCs. The CDR3 sequence: CASSLNRGSDGYTF. CDR3 DNA: TGTGCCAGCAGCCTGAACAGGGGTTCGGATGGCTACACCTTC.